The 21 T cell receptor beta chains below all came from one sample that was sequenced in a study of molecular identifiers for immune sequencing clone quantification. TCRdb independently ran MiXCR on the PCR reads; one entry per CDR3 protein. The sample holds hundreds of thousands of distinct CDR3 sequences, approximately 24% seen once. Sequences were obtained from naive CD8+ T cells from blood, with Jurkat cell RNA spiked in. Subset in this sample: FACS-sorted CD8+CD4-CCR7+CD45RA+ naive T cells. These receptors all stem from a human donor in good health. Some libraries in this study had Jurkat cell RNA spiked in.

This clonotype was seen repeatedly, ten times or more. The gene calls are TRBV2 and TRBJ1-4, with D tentatively TRBD1 (5 bases). V lost 6 bases, J lost 3 bases, and 14 bases lay in between. This CDR3 region has 15 residues. Per germline, CDR1 SNHLY and CDR2 FYNNEI. The DNA for the CDR3 is TGTGCCAGCAGCTGGGACCCAGCCTCTAATGAAAAACTGTTTTTT. Translated: CASSWDPASNEKLFF.

This clonotype was observed a few times. The rearrangement links TRBV20-1 to TRBJ2-5; D gene ambiguous. The CDR3 covers 14 residues. Trimming removed 5 bases from V and 1 base from J, with 14 bases in between. Germline loops: CDR1 DFQATT, CDR2 SNEGSKA (reference sequence). For the CDR3, the DNA is TGCAGTGCTGAACCTATCGGGCTCCAAGAGACCCAGTACTTC. This encodes CSAEPIGLQETQYF.

This clonotype was seen many times. The chain carries TRBV3-1 and TRBJ2-1, with TRBD2 matching over 7 bases. The V and J ends lost 8 bases and 14 bases, in that order; junction bases with no gene match: 12. CDR3 size: 12 residues. Per the germline V gene, CDR1 is LGHDT and CDR2 is YNNKEL (reference sequence). CDR3 protein: CASSPWEGGEFF. In DNA form, the CDR3 reads TGTGCCAGCTCCCCCTGGGAGGGCGGGGAGTTCTTC.

This clonotype was counted at least ten times. The rearrangement uses TRBV3-1 and TRBJ2-3; D tentatively reads TRBD1 or TRBD2 (5 bases each). The germline V gene has CDR1 LGHDT and CDR2 YNNKEL (reference sequence). V lost 0 bases to trimming and J lost 6 bases, with 10 bases between them. This CDR3 is built from 14 residues. This chain's CDR3 is CASSQEGDSDTQYF. The CDR3 bases are TGTGCCAGCAGCCAAGAGGGGGATTCGGATACGCAGTATTTT.

Concerning this clonotype: This could be a read error, since a much larger clone is one nucleotide away. This sequence joins TRBV6-2 or TRBV6-3 and TRBJ2-7; D ambiguous. CDR3 length: 14 amino acids. Trimming took 6 bases from V and 5 from J, leaving 17 bases between them. CDR1 MNHEY and CDR2 SVGEGT come from the germline V gene. CDR3 residues: CASRVGPLTHEQYF. CDR3 nucleotide sequence: TGTGCCAGCAGAGTCGGGCCACTGACGCACGAGCAGTACTTC.

The V and J genes are TRBV20-1 and TRBJ2-4; D is unresolved. CDR3 length: 13 amino acids. The germline CDR1 and CDR2 sequences are DFQATT and SNEGSKA (reference sequence). Deletions cut 3 bases from V and 4 bases from J, with 10 bases between. CDR3 nucleotides: TGCAGTGCTAGTGGGCTGCCAAAAAACATTCAGTACTTC. Protein product: CSASGLPKNIQYF.

Comments on this clonotype: A clone one base away is much larger, so this may be a read error. Without the conserved terminal phenylalanine or tryptophan, this CDR3 likely stems from a read error. V gene TRBV20-1 combines with J gene TRBJ1-6; 7 nucleotides align to TRBD1. Per the germline V gene, CDR1 is DFQATT and CDR2 is SNEGSKA (reference sequence). With V trimmed by 5 bases and J by 7 bases, 8 bases remained unmatched. The CDR3 is 14 amino acids. The CDR3 nucleotides read TGCAGTGCTTGGGTCACAGGGGAAAATTCACCCCTCCACTAT. It codes for CSAWVTGENSPLHY.

To note about this clonotype: This clone may be a read error of a much larger clone one base away. The chain carries TRBV24-1 and TRBJ1-1; no clear D. Trimming cost V 7 bases and J 3 bases, with 14 bases left between them. The germline V gene has CDR1 KGHDR and CDR2 SFDVKD. The CDR3 runs to 14 residues. DNA for the CDR3: TGTGCCACCAGGGGATCTTGGGAGGACACTGAAGCTTTCTTT. It yields the protein CATRGSWEDTEAFF.

In its sample, this clonotype was seen a few times. The chain is built from TRBV29-1 and TRBJ2-7, with D perhaps matching TRBD2 (6 bases). CDR3 length equals 15 residues. Germline CDR1 is SQVTM and CDR2 is ANQGSEA. The ends were cut back, 2 bases at V and 3 bases at J, with 17 bases in the middle. Written as DNA, the CDR3 is TGCAGCGTTGAAACAGCGGCGGGGAGGCTCTACGAGCAGTACTTC. It is translated as CSVETAAGRLYEQYF.

The chain combines TRBV7-9 with TRBJ2-2, with 11 positions matching TRBD2. The CDR3 sequence is 17 residues long. In germline, CDR1 is SEHNR, CDR2 FQNEAQ (reference sequence). Losses at the gene ends were 8 bases for V and 0 bases for J; bases not matched to a gene: 8. The DNA for the CDR3 is TGTGCCAGCCATTTACTAGCGGGAGTAGCGAACACCGGGGAGCTGTTTTTT. Its protein product is CASHLLAGVANTGELFF.

As regards this clonotype: An end of the junction differs from the germline gene, which may be a read error. The gene calls are TRBV4-3 and TRBJ2-1, with D perhaps being TRBD1 or TRBD2 (6 bases each). The CDR3 runs 15 residues. CDR1 is LGHNA, CDR2 YSLEER, per germline. DNA of the CDR3: TGCGCCAGCAGCCAAGACGGGGGCTCCTACAATGCGCAGTTCTTC. It encodes CASSQDGGSYNAQFF.

On this clonotype itself: Possible read error: a much larger clone is one base away. V and J are TRBV5-8 and TRBJ2-7; possibly TRBD1 for D (5 bases). The CDR3 is made up of 14 amino acids. In germline, CDR1 is SGHTS, CDR2 YDEGEE. CDR3 nucleotide sequence: TGTGCCAGCACCGTCGCAGGGATCGTCTACGGGCAGTACTTC. It yields the protein CASTVAGIVYGQYF.

This clonotype showed up many times. The chain carries TRBV7-2 and TRBJ1-5; 7 nucleotides line up with TRBD1. The germline V gene encodes CDR1 SGHTA and CDR2 FQGNSA. V gave up 2 bases and J gave up 0 bases; unmatched junction bases: 4. The length of the CDR3 is 16 residues. This chain's CDR3 is CASSLLRGPSNQPQHF. The CDR3 DNA sequence: TGTGCCAGCAGCTTACTAAGGGGGCCTAGCAATCAGCCCCAGCATTTT.

The rearrangement uses TRBV19 and TRBJ2-1; D ambiguous. Germline CDR1 reads LNHDA; CDR2 reads SQIVND (reference sequence). Trimming removed 3 bases at V and 8 bases at J, with 20 bases between. This CDR3 is built from 16 residues. CDR3 sequence: CASSIYGGYSVYEQFF. The CDR3 DNA reads TGTGCCAGTAGTATTTATGGCGGCTATAGTGTGTATGAGCAGTTCTTC.

This chain uses TRBV3-1 with TRBJ2-7; tentatively, D is TRBD2 (6 bases). Germline lookup yields CDR1 LGHDT and CDR2 YNNKEL (reference sequence). This CDR3 has 16 amino acids. V dropped 4 bases and J dropped 4 bases, with 20 bases sitting between them. The DNA for the CDR3 is TGTGCCAGCAGCCCTCTTGGGCAGGGTCGGGGGTACGAGCAGTACTTC. As protein: CASSPLGQGRGYEQYF.

This clonotype has only a few counts. The V gene is TRBV7-9, the J gene TRBJ2-3, with D unresolved. Per germline, CDR1 SEHNR and CDR2 FQNEAQ (reference sequence). CDR3 size: 12 residues. Trimming took 5 bases from V and 4 from J, leaving 7 bases between them. This chain's CDR3 is CASSLIPDTQYF. DNA of the CDR3: TGTGCCAGCAGCCTAATACCAGATACGCAGTATTTT.

Comment on this clonotype: This may stem from a read error, because a much larger clone lies one nucleotide away. The chain employs TRBV2 and TRBJ1-1, with D unclear. The CDR3 runs 15 residues. CDR1 is SNHLY, CDR2 FYNNEI, per germline. Trimming shortened V by 6 bases and J by 3 bases, and 17 bases separated the two germline ends. The CDR3 region has the DNA TGTGCCAGCAGATACCTTCCTTATGAGGACACTGAAGCTTTCTTT. Translated, it gives CASRYLPYEDTEAFF.

The chain recombines TRBV2 with TRBJ1-6; D may be TRBD1 (5 bases). Germline V gene sequence: CDR1 SNHLY, CDR2 FYNNEI. The CDR3 covers 16 residues. The V and J ends lost 4 bases and 3 bases respectively, with 13 bases between them. The CDR3 region has the DNA TGTGCCAGCAGTGGGGACCAGGGTCGCTATAATTCACCCCTCCACTTT. It is translated as CASSGDQGRYNSPLHF. Full variable domain (remainder filled in from reference TRBV2 and TRBJ1-6): EPEVTQTPSHQVTQMGQEVILRCVPISNHLYFYWYRQILGQKVEFLVSFYNNEISEKSEIFDDQFSVERPDGSNFTLKIRSTKLEDSAMYFCASSGDQGRYNSPLHFGNGTRLTVT.

As to this clonotype: This sequence may be a read error, since a much larger clone differs from it by one base. This chain connects TRBV28 to TRBJ1-2; D unclear. This CDR3 spans 13 amino acids. From germline, CDR1 is MDHEN and CDR2 SYDVKM. V was pared by 7 bases and J by 7 bases, with 16 bases between. The CDR3 region is CASMVRARCGYTF. The CDR3 nucleotides read TGTGCCAGCATGGTACGGGCGAGGTGTGGCTACACCTTC.

Details on this clonotype: Mismatch with germline at one junction end may stem from a read error. The genes are TRBV27 and TRBJ2-5; no definite D call. Germline CDR1 is MNHEY and CDR2 is SMNVEV (reference sequence). The CDR3 runs to 15 residues. The CDR3 region is CASSLSHQEQEAQYF. The CDR3 DNA follows: TGTGCCAGCAGTTTATCGCATCAGGAACAAGAGGCCCAGTACTTC.

This clonotype was recorded at least ten times. The chain recombines TRBV30 with TRBJ2-3; TRBD1 aligns across 7 bases. The CDR3 is made up of 15 amino acids. V was clipped by 2 bases and J by 0 bases; unmatched bases: 5. In germline, CDR1 is GTSNPN, CDR2 SVGIG (reference sequence). The DNA of the CDR3 is TGTGCCTGGAGTCTAGGGACAGCTAGCACAGATACGCAGTATTTT. Its translation: CAWSLGTASTDTQYF.